Each of the 18 T cell receptor beta chains below was sequenced from the same sample in a study of blood T cells in healthy people across ages. Sample-barcoded 5' priming and a J-beta primer mix drove a second PCR of 7 to 11 cycles. TCRdb independently ran MiXCR on the 5' RACE reads; one entry per CDR3 protein. The profile shows about 930,000 distinct CDR3 sequences, 25% to 30% of them singletons. This sample was shared with a second study, whose subject was T cells of mothers and their children.

The sequencing sample was made of blood. Receptor source: a woman between 35 and 50 years old in good health.

The chain carries TRBV10-3 and TRBJ2-7; the D is unclear. The V gene lost 7 bases and the J gene lost 2 bases, with 12 bases spanning the gap. The CDR3 runs to 13 residues. From germline, CDR1 is ENHRY and CDR2 SYGVKD. This CDR3 reads CAIKNDGPYEQYF. The CDR3 bases are TGTGCCATCAAAAACGACGGGCCCTACGAGCAGTACTTC.

V and J are TRBV5-1 and TRBJ2-2; a possible D gene is TRBD1 (5 bases). Between the trimmed V and J ends, which lost 8 bases and 0 bases, there was a span of 14 bases. This CDR3 is built from 15 residues. CDR1 and CDR2 (germline): SGHRS, YFSETQ. The CDR3 here is CASKTRQPNTGELFF. In nucleotides, the CDR3 is TGCGCCAGTAAGACTCGACAGCCGAACACCGGGGAGCTGTTTTTT. The full variable domain, completed using reference TRBV5-1 and TRBJ2-2, is KAGVTQTPRYLIKTRGQQVTLSCSPISGHRSVSWYQQTPGQGLQFLFEYFSETQRNKGNFPGRFSGRQFSNSRSEMNVSTLELGDSALYLCASKTRQPNTGELFFGEGSRLTVL.

This clonotype was seen many times. The chain is built from TRBV28 and TRBJ1-2; D not certain. Germline CDR1 is MDHEN and CDR2 is SYDVKM. V lost 2 bases to trimming and J lost 3 bases, with 7 bases between them. This CDR3 contains 13 residues. The CDR3 spells CASSLGGYYGYTF. In nucleotides, the CDR3 is TGTGCCAGCAGTTTAGGAGGGTACTATGGCTACACCTTC.

This clonotype was seen a few times. The chain employs TRBV14 and TRBJ2-1, with 14 bases identical to TRBD2. Losses at the gene ends were 4 bases for V and 8 bases for J; bases not matched to a gene: 4. Germline V lookup: CDR1 SGHDN, CDR2 FVKESK. The CDR3 sequence is 15 residues long. CDR3 nucleotides: TGTGCCAGCAGCCGGGGACTAGCGGGGGCAGATGAGCAGTTCTTC. This gives the protein CASSRGLAGADEQFF.

V and J are TRBV28 and TRBJ2-7; D possibly uses TRBD1 or TRBD2 (6 bases each). Trimming cost V 8 bases and J 5 bases, with 19 bases left between them. In germline, CDR1 is MDHEN, CDR2 SYDVKM. The CDR3 runs to 14 residues. The CDR3 coding sequence is TGTGCCAGCGCTTTCTCGGGGGCGAAAAACGAGCAGTACTTC. As protein: CASAFSGAKNEQYF.

The V gene is TRBV6-2 or TRBV6-3, the J gene TRBJ2-5; TRBD1 matches at 7 bases. The CDR3 runs to 13 residues. Germline V gives CDR1 MNHEY, CDR2 SVGEGT. V shed 10 bases, J shed 11 bases, and the junction held 16 bases outside the gene matches. For the CDR3, the DNA is TGTGCCATAACGACAGGGTTGAGCAATGAGCAGTACTTC. Translated, it gives CAITTGLSNEQYF.

This clonotype was seen only a few times. V and J are TRBV7-8 and TRBJ1-5, with D tentatively TRBD1 (6 bases). The CDR3 spans 13 residues. Looked up from germline, CDR1 is SGHVS and CDR2 is FQNEAQ. Trimming cost V 5 bases and J 9 bases, with 14 bases left between them. DNA for the CDR3: TGTGCCAGCAGCCCGAATGAAGGGGGGCCCCAGCATTTT. It is translated as CASSPNEGGPQHF.

This clonotype was counted between two and nine times. V usage is TRBV12-3 or TRBV12-4 and J usage is TRBJ1-2; a weak D match, TRBD1 (6 bases). The ends were cut back, 7 bases at V and 5 bases at J, with 17 bases in the middle. The CDR3 loop spans 14 amino acids. The CDR3 spells CASKQRGVSYGYTF. In nucleotides, the CDR3 is TGTGCCAGCAAACAGAGGGGGGTCAGTTATGGCTACACCTTC.

Regarding this clonotype: A much larger clone lies a single base off, so this may be a read error. V gene TRBV9 combines with J gene TRBJ2-3, with D perhaps matching TRBD1 (5 bases). This CDR3 spans 16 amino acids. Germline CDR1 reads SGDLS; CDR2 reads YYNGEE. This CDR3 reads CANSVVGRVSTDTQYF. The CDR3 region has the DNA TGTGCCAACAGCGTTGTCGGCAGGGTTAGCACAGATACGCAGTATTTT.

Details on this clonotype: A much larger clonotype is one base distant, so this may be a read error. V gene TRBV5-1 combines with J gene TRBJ2-5; 10 bases align to TRBD2. Germline CDR1 is SGHRS and CDR2 is YFSETQ. V dropped 0 bases and J dropped 11; count of bases not matched to a gene: 10. The CDR3 loop spans 15 amino acids. The CDR3, as DNA: TGCGCCAGCAGCTTGGCTAGCGGGGGCTTCAATGAGCAGTACTTC. This sequence encodes CASSLASGGFNEQYF.

This clonotype came up a few times. This rearrangement joins TRBV20-1 to TRBJ2-2, with TRBD2 identical over 13 bases. Germline CDR1 reads DFQATT; CDR2 reads SNEGSKA (reference sequence). V lost 1 base and J lost 5; bases outside the gene matches: 16. The CDR3 runs 20 residues. CDR3 in amino acids: CSARVPLVTSGGRRTGELFF. DNA for the CDR3: TGCAGTGCTAGAGTCCCGCTAGTGACTAGCGGGGGGCGAAGAACCGGGGAGCTGTTTTTT.

This clonotype was counted only a few times. The chain carries TRBV28 and TRBJ1-4, with a weak D call TRBD1 (6 bases). Looked up from germline, CDR1 is MDHEN and CDR2 is SYDVKM. V lost 8 bases to trimming and J lost 7 bases, with 8 bases between them. The CDR3 has 11 amino acids. In DNA form, the CDR3 reads TGTGCCAGCCAGGGGAGTGAAAAACTGTTTTTT. Translation gives CASQGSEKLFF. The entire variable domain, with the rest obtained from reference TRBV28 and TRBJ1-4, is as follows: DVKVTQSSRYLVKRTGEKVFLECVQDMDHENMFWYRQDPGLGLRLIYFSYDVKMKEKGDIPEGYSVSREKKERFSLILESASTNQTSMYLCASQGSEKLFFGSGTQLSVL.

This clonotype has ten or more counts. J is TRBJ2-7 and V is TRBV7-2; D perhaps matches TRBD1 (7 bases). Trimming removed 5 bases at V and 7 bases at J, with 21 bases between. Germline V gives CDR1 SGHTA, CDR2 FQGNSA. This CDR3 is built from 15 residues. This CDR3 reads CASSLGTATRGEQYF. The CDR3 bases are TGTGCCAGCAGCCTCGGGACAGCCACCCGGGGGGAGCAGTACTTC.

The rearrangement joins TRBV7-9 to TRBJ2-5; D uncertain. The germline gives CDR1 SEHNR, CDR2 FQNEAQ (reference sequence). The CDR3 covers 15 residues. Trimming took 5 bases from V and 4 from J, leaving 17 bases between them. CDR3 protein: CASSADGAPGETQYF. The CDR3 DNA follows: TGTGCCAGCAGCGCAGACGGAGCGCCGGGAGAGACCCAGTACTTC.

This clonotype has a handful of counts. The chain employs TRBV10-3 and TRBJ2-7, with D unclear. Trimming left V 5 bases short and J 2 bases short, with 7 bases between. The germline V gene encodes CDR1 ENHRY and CDR2 SYGVKD. The CDR3 runs to 12 residues. CDR3 nucleotides: TGTGCCATCAGTATCCAGCCCTACGAGCAGTACTTC. Its protein product is CAISIQPYEQYF.

The gene calls are TRBV3-1 and TRBJ2-1; 7 bases fit TRBD1. J lost 0 bases, V lost 1 base, and 3 bases had no gene match. Germline CDR1 reads LGHDT; CDR2 reads YNNKEL (reference sequence). This CDR3 region has 16 residues. In DNA, the CDR3 is TGTGCCAGCAGCCAAGCCGGGACAGACTCCTACAATGAGCAGTTCTTC. It encodes CASSQAGTDSYNEQFF.

This clonotype was found a few times. This sequence joins TRBV18 and TRBJ2-1; no clear D gene. The CDR3 is made up of 13 amino acids. Between the trimmed V and J ends, which lost 6 bases and 5 bases, there was a span of 11 bases. Germline CDR1 is KGHSH and CDR2 is LQKENI. CDR3 region: CASSRGSHNEQFF. In nucleotides, the CDR3 is TGTGCCAGCTCCCGTGGGTCCCACAATGAGCAGTTCTTC.

The sample holds many counts of this clonotype. V is TRBV14 and J is TRBJ2-7, with D unresolved. CDR1 is SGHDN, CDR2 FVKESK, per germline. Between the trimmed V and J ends, which lost 4 bases and 0 bases, there was a span of 10 bases. This CDR3 is built from 14 residues. The CDR3 region has the DNA TGTGCCAGCAGCCGACATCAAAGCTCCTACGAGCAGTACTTC. Its translation is CASSRHQSSYEQYF.